These 20 T cell receptor beta chains originate from one sample sequenced in a study of Ad26.COV2.S vaccination and SARS-CoV-2 variants. The treatment: some 20 received Ad26.COV2.S at low or high dose, single or two shots; several received placebo; per-sample allocation not given. At day 63 after the first vaccine or placebo injection, samples were drawn. Clones were sequenced by immunoSEQ multiplex PCR, and TCRdb holds only the in-frame ones, with some missing. This repertoire shows under 550,000 clones, more than 75% found once; its top ten account for less than 4.5%. The sample consisted of peripheral blood, taken in a trial of Ad26.COV2.S vaccine versus placebo. Receptor source: a person between 18 and 60 years old who received the Ad26.COV2.S COVID-19 vaccine or a placebo.

CDR3 sequence (DNA): TGTGCCAGCAGTTCCGGGACAGGGAGATACACCTCCGGCTACACCTTC. As protein: CASSSGTGRYTSGYTF. The chain joins TRBV5-8 to TRBJ1-2; 9 bases map to TRBD1. The germline V gene encodes CDR1 SGHTS and CDR2 YDEGEE. The CDR3 runs to 16 residues. V was clipped by 5 bases and J by 8 bases; unmatched bases: 16.

This rearrangement joins TRBV7-8 to TRBJ2-1; 9 nucleotides align to TRBD2. The germline V gene has CDR1 SGHVS and CDR2 FQNEAQ. The junction had 10 bases not matched to a gene; V was cut back by 4 bases and J by 3 bases. The CDR3 has 17 residues. CDR3 DNA sequence: TGTGCCAGCAGCTCCGTCTTAGCGGGGGAGATCTACAATGAGCAGTTCTTC. As protein: CASSSVLAGEIYNEQFF.

This chain links TRBV5-6 with TRBJ1-1; TRBD1 aligns across 10 bases. CDR1 is SGHDT and CDR2 is YYEEEE in the germline V gene. Germline trimming cut 4 bases from V and 8 bases from J; bases unmatched to any gene: 8. This CDR3 contains 14 residues. The CDR3 DNA is TGTGCCAGCAGCACTACGACAGGGGGCGCAGAAGCTTTCTTT. This codes for CASSTTTGGAEAFF.

This clone has only a few counts. V usage is TRBV7-3 and J usage is TRBJ1-2; D not resolved. CDR3 length: 13 amino acids. CDR1 is SGHTA and CDR2 is FQGTGA in the germline V gene. V lost 5 bases and J lost 4, with 11 bases in between. The CDR3 nucleotides read TGTGCCAGCAGCCCAGGAGTGAGCTATGGCTACACCTTC. It specifies CASSPGVSYGYTF.

The chain joins TRBV5-4 to TRBJ1-2; no clear D gene. Per the germline V gene, CDR1 is SGHNT and CDR2 is YYREEE (reference sequence). The V end was cut by 0 bases, the J end by 7 bases, with 13 bases between. The CDR3 covers 14 residues. The chain's CDR3 is CASSLGPGTSGYTF. DNA of the CDR3: TGTGCCAGCAGCTTGGGTCCGGGTACTAGTGGCTACACCTTC.

V usage is TRBV28 and J usage is TRBJ1-2; D might be TRBD1 (5 bases). CDR1 MDHEN and CDR2 SYDVKM come from the germline V gene. This CDR3 has 13 residues. The V end lost 5 bases, the J end lost 7 bases, and 14 bases lay between the germline ends. CDR3 bases: TGTGCCAGCAGTCAGGGTAGGGGTGGTGGCTACACCTTC. It codes for CASSQGRGGGYTF.

The chain is built from TRBV15 and TRBJ2-7; 7 nucleotides line up with TRBD2. From germline, CDR1 is LNHNV and CDR2 YYDKDF (reference sequence). CDR3 size: 15 residues. Trimming removed 1 base from V and 0 bases from J; junction bases left unmatched: 3. The CDR3 region has the DNA TGTGCCACCAGCAGAGTAGCGGGCGCCTCCTACGAGCAGTACTTC. Protein product: CATSRVAGASYEQYF. The variable domain in full, completed from reference TRBV15 and TRBJ2-7, reads DAMVIQNPRYQVTQFGKPVTLSCSQTLNHNVMYWYQQKSSQAPKLLFHYYDKDFNNEADTPDNFQSRRPNTSFCFLDIRSPGLGDTAMYLCATSRVAGASYEQYFGPGTRLTVT.

The rearrangement joins TRBV7-9 to TRBJ2-3; D remains ambiguous. CDR1 is SEHNR and CDR2 is FQNEAQ in the germline V gene (reference sequence). The V end was cut by 2 bases, the J end by 3 bases, with 9 bases between. This CDR3 comprises 14 residues. The CDR3 spells CASSLTLDTDTQYF. As DNA, the CDR3 is TGTGCCAGCAGCTTAACACTTGATACAGATACGCAGTATTTT.

The rearrangement links TRBV30 to TRBJ1-2; D may be TRBD1 (5 bases). Per the germline V gene, CDR1 is GTSNPN and CDR2 is SVGIG (reference sequence). The V gene lost 0 bases and the J gene lost 7 bases, with 15 bases spanning the gap. The CDR3 sequence is 14 residues long. In DNA form, the CDR3 reads TGTGCCTGGAGTGTACGTTCGGGGGACGCTGGCTACACCTTC. Its translation is CAWSVRSGDAGYTF.

This rearrangement joins TRBV11-2 to TRBJ1-2, with D uncertain. This CDR3 has 15 residues. CDR1 and CDR2 from the germline V gene are SGHAT and FQNNGV. V lost 1 base and J 1 base, leaving 10 bases between the germline ends. The CDR3 region is CASSLAPRLNYGYTF. The CDR3 region has the DNA TGTGCCAGCAGCTTAGCCCCAAGGCTTAACTATGGCTACACCTTC.

The chain is built from TRBV27 and TRBJ2-3; 9 bases match TRBD1. Germline V gene lookup returns CDR1 MNHEY and CDR2 SMNVEV (reference sequence). Losses at the gene ends were 4 bases for V and 1 base for J; bases not matched to a gene: 6. There are 16 residues in the CDR3. The CDR3 loop reads CASSSLQGAGTDTQYF. CDR3 sequence (DNA): TGTGCCAGCAGTTCACTACAGGGGGCCGGCACAGATACGCAGTATTTT.

The CDR3 DNA reads as TGCGCCAGCAGCCAAACTCAGGGGACTGAAGCTTTCTTT. Translating it yields CASSQTQGTEAFF. V usage is TRBV4-3 and J usage is TRBJ1-1, with D possibly being TRBD1 (6 bases). The ends were cut back, 2 bases at V and 5 bases at J, with 9 bases in the middle. Germline V lookup: CDR1 LGHNA, CDR2 YSLEER. The CDR3 runs to 13 residues.

The chain joins TRBV7-2 to TRBJ2-3; a weak D match, TRBD2 (5 bases). Per germline, CDR1 SGHTA and CDR2 FQGNSA. V dropped 5 bases and J dropped 6 bases, with 9 bases sitting between them. The CDR3 consists of 12 residues. CDR3 in amino acids: CASSPEGDTQYF. The CDR3 DNA follows: TGTGCCAGCAGCCCAGAGGGCGATACGCAGTATTTT.

The V call is TRBV9, the J call TRBJ1-2; D gene unclear. Germline CDR1 and CDR2: SGDLS and YYNGEE. The germline V and J ends were trimmed by 5 bases and 7 bases, with 12 bases remaining between them. There are 12 residues in the CDR3. CDR3 sequence reads: CASSDQAGGYTF. The CDR3, as DNA: TGTGCCAGCAGTGACCAGGCCGGTGGCTACACCTTC.

J is TRBJ2-7 and V is TRBV4-2, with D hard to call. Trimming took off 0 bases at V and 4 bases at J, with 7 bases between the two ends. This CDR3 spans 13 amino acids. CDR1 and CDR2 from the germline V gene are LGHNA and YNFKEQ. The CDR3 region has the DNA TGTGCCAGCAGCCAAGAAGGGCTTTACGAGCAGTACTTC. Protein sequence: CASSQEGLYEQYF.

V is TRBV4-3 and J is TRBJ2-1; maybe TRBD2 (5 bases). V lost 0 bases and J 0 bases, leaving 9 bases between the germline ends. This CDR3 is 16 amino acids long. Germline-derived CDR1 and CDR2 are LGHNA and YSLEER. In DNA form, the CDR3 reads TGCGCCAGCAGCCAAGACGTGGGGAGCTCCTACAATGAGCAGTTCTTC. It translates to CASSQDVGSSYNEQFF.

The CDR3 DNA follows: TGCGCCAGCAGCGCGACTAGGGGGATGGATCAGCCCCAGCATTTT. Residues: CASSATRGMDQPQHF. This sequence joins TRBV4-3 and TRBJ1-5; D possibly corresponds to TRBD1 (6 bases). V was trimmed by 5 bases and J by 5 bases, leaving 16 bases between them. CDR1 LGHNA and CDR2 YSLEER come from the germline V gene. This CDR3 region has 15 residues.

The chain joins TRBV7-3 to TRBJ2-3, with TRBD2 identical over 7 bases. V trimming: 2 bases; J trimming: 6 bases; junction bases outside the gene matches: 11. Germline CDR1 and CDR2: SGHTA and FQGTGA. The CDR3 is 16 amino acids. This CDR3 is CASSLWASGLRDTQYF. The CDR3 DNA reads TGTGCCAGCAGCTTATGGGCTAGCGGCCTCCGGGATACGCAGTATTTT.

The chain has TRBV5-1 and TRBJ1-1, with 9 positions matching TRBD1. The CDR3 totals 14 residues. V was pared by 4 bases and J by 7 bases, with 8 bases of the junction left unmatched. Germline V gene lookup returns CDR1 SGHRS and CDR2 YFSETQ. This CDR3 reads CASSDTGGGGEAFF. CDR3 DNA: TGCGCCAGCAGCGACACAGGGGGCGGCGGTGAAGCTTTCTTT.

The chain is built from TRBV27 and TRBJ1-2; tentatively, D is TRBD1 (6 bases). The CDR3 loop spans 14 amino acids. Trimming shortened V by 6 bases and J by 5 bases, and 16 bases separated the two germline ends. Germline V gene lookup returns CDR1 MNHEY and CDR2 SMNVEV (reference sequence). The CDR3: CASRSQGSLYGYTF. CDR3 bases: TGTGCCAGCAGGAGCCAGGGGTCACTTTATGGCTACACCTTC.